The clone carrying this T cell receptor beta chain came up once. In the PCR, 60 Vbeta and 13 Jbeta primers were used. Data came from immunoSEQ multiplex PCR; TCRdb stores just in-frame clones and leaves some out. The sample carries 210,000 or so clones, over 70% recorded once. The CDR3 covers 21 residues. The germline gives CDR1 LNHDA, CDR2 SQIVND (reference sequence). V trimming: 2 bases; J trimming: 1 base; junction bases outside the gene matches: 19. This entry is derived from a study of cytomegalovirus exposure and HLA in healthy donors. Source material: PBMCs. The J gene is TRBJ1-5, the V gene TRBV19; TRBD1 matches 8 bases. This sequence was found in a boy younger than 10 in good health and CMV-seronegative. The CDR3 loop reads CASSIHRPGQGLVPSNQPQHF. The CDR3 coding sequence is TGTGCCAGTAGTATACACCGACCTGGACAGGGCCTGGTCCCCAGCAATCAGCCCCAGCATTTT. The full variable domain, rest sourced from reference TRBV19 and TRBJ1-5, is DGGITQSPKYLFRKEGQNVTLSCEQNLNHDAMYWYRQDPGQGLRLIYYSQIVNDFQKGDIAEGYSVSREKKESFPLTVTSAQKNPTAFYLCASSIHRPGQGLVPSNQPQHFGDGTRLSIL.